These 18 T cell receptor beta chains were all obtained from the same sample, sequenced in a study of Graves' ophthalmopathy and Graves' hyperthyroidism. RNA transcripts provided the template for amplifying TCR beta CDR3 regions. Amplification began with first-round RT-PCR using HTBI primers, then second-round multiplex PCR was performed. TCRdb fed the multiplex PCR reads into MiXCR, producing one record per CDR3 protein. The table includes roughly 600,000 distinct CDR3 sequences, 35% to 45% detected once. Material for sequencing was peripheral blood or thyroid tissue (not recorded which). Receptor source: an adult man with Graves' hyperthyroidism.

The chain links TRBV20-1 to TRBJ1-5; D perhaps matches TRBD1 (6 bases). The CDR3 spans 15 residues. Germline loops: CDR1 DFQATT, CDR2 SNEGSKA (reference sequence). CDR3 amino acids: CSPRSYGGRNQPQHF. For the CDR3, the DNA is TGCAGCCCACGATCGTACGGGGGGCGTAATCAGCCCCAGCATTTT.

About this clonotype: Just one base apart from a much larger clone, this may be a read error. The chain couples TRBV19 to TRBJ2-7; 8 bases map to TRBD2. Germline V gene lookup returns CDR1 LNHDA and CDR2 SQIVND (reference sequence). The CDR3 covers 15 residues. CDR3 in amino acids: CASRPTSGSSYEQCF. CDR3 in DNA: TGTGCCAGTCGCCCTACTAGCGGCAGCTCCTACGAGCAGTGCTTC. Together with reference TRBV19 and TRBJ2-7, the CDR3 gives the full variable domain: DGGITQSPKYLFRKEGQNVTLSCEQNLNHDAMYWYRQDPGQGLRLIYYSQIVNDFQKGDIAEGYSVSREKKESFPLTVTSAQKNPTAFYLCASRPTSGSSYEQCFGPGTRLTVT.

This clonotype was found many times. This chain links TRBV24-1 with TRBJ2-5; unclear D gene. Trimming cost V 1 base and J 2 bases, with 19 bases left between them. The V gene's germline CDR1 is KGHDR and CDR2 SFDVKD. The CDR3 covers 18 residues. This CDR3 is CATSDFGAYDKSQETQYF. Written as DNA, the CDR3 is TGTGCCACCAGTGATTTCGGCGCGTACGATAAGTCGCAAGAGACCCAGTACTTC.

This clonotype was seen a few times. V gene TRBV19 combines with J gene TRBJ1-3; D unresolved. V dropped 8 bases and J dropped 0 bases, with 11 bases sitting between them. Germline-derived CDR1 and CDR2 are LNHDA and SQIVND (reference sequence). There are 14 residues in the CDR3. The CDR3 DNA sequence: TGTGCCAGTTCTTTAGTGGTCTCTGGAAACACCATATATTTT. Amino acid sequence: CASSLVVSGNTIYF.

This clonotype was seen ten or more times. For the CDR3, the DNA is TGCAGCGTCCGGCCCGGAAGACAGGGGGCGAAGGGTAATGAAAAACTGTTTTTT. Its translation is CSVRPGRQGAKGNEKLFF. The rearrangement links TRBV29-1 to TRBJ1-4; 10 bases are a match to TRBD1. V lost 6 bases to trimming and J lost 4 bases; unmatched junction nucleotides: 17. This CDR3 contains 18 residues. CDR1 SQVTM and CDR2 ANQGSEA come from the germline V gene.

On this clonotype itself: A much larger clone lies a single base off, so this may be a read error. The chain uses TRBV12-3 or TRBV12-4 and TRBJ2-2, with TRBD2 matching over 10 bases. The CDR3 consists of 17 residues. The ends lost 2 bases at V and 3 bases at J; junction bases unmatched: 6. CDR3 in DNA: TGTGCCAGCAGTTTATGGAGCGGGGGGGCGGACACCGGGGAGCTGTTTTTT. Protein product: CASSLWSGGADTGELFF.

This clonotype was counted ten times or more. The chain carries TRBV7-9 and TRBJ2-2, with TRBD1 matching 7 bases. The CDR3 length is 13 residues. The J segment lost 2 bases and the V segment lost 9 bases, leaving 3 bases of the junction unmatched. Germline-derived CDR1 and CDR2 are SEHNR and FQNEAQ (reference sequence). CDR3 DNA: TGTGCCAGTAGGGGGCAAAACACCGGGGAGCTGTTTTTT. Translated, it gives CASRGQNTGELFF.

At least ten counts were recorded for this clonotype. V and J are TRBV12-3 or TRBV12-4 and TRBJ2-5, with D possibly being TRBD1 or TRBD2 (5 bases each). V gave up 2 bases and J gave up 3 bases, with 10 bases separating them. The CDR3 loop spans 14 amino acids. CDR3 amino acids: CASSLTGTEETQYF. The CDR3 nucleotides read TGTGCCAGCAGTTTAACCGGGACGGAAGAGACCCAGTACTTC.

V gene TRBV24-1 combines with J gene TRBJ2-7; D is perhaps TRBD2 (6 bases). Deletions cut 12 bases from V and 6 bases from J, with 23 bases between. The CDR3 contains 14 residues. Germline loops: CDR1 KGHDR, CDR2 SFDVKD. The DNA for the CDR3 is TGTGCCTGGAGTGTCTTCGGGGGTCTGAGCGAGCAGTACTTC. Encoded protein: CAWSVFGGLSEQYF.

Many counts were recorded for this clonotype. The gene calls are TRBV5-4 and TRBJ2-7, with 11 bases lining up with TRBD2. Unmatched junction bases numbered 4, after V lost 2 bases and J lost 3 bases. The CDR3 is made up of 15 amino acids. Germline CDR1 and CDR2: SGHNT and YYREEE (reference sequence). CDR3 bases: TGTGCCAGCAGCTTACTAGCGGGGGCGAACTACGAGCAGTACTTC. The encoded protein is CASSLLAGANYEQYF.

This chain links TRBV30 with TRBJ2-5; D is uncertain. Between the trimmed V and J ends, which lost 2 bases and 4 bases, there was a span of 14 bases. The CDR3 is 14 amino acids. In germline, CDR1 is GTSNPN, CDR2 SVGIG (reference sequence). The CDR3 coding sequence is TGTGCCTGGAGTCAAGGTCGTAGGCGAGAGACCCAGTACTTC. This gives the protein CAWSQGRRRETQYF.

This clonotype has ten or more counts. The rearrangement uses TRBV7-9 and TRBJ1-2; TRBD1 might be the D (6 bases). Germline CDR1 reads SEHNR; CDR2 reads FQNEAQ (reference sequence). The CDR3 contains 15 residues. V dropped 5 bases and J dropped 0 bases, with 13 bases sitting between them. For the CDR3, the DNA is TGTGCCAGCAGCCGGCGGGACATAGCTAACTATGGCTACACCTTC. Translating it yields CASSRRDIANYGYTF.

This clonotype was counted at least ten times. Here the CDR3 reads CASSYEGAATEAFF. DNA of the CDR3: TGTGCCAGCAGTTACGAAGGGGCCGCCACTGAAGCTTTCTTT. The chain employs TRBV6-5 and TRBJ1-1, with D possibly being TRBD1 (5 bases). The V gene lost 2 bases and the J gene lost 4 bases, with 11 bases spanning the gap. Per germline, CDR1 MNHEY and CDR2 SVGAGI. This CDR3 is 14 amino acids long.

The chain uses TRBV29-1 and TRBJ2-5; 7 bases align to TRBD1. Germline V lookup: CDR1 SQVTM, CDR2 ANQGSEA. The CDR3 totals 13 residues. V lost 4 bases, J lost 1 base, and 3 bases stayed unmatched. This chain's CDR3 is CSVVRDSQETQYF. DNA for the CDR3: TGCAGCGTTGTACGGGACAGCCAAGAGACCCAGTACTTC.

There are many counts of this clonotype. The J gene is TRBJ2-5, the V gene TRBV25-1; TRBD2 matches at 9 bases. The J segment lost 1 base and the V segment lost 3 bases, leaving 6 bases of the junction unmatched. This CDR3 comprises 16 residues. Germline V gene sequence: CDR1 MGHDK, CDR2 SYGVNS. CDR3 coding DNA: TGTGCCAGCAGTGACATAGCGGGAGTGGGCCAAGAGACCCAGTACTTC. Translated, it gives CASSDIAGVGQETQYF. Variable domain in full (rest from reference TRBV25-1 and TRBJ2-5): EADIYQTPRYLVIGTGKKITLECSQTMGHDKMYWYQQDPGMELHLIHYSYGVNSTEKGDLSSESTVSRIRTEHFPLTLESARPSHTSQYLCASSDIAGVGQETQYFGPGTRLLVL.

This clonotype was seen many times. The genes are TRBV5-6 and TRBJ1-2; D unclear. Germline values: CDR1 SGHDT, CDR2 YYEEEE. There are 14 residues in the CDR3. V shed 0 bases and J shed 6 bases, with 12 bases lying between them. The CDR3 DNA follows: TGTGCCAGCAGCTTGGCCGCGAGGGTTAATGGCTACACCTTC. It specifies CASSLAARVNGYTF.

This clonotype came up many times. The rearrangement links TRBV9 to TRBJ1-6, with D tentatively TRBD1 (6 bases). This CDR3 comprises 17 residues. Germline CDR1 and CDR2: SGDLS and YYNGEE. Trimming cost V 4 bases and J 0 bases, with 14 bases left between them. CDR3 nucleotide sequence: TGTGCCAGCAGCCCTCGACAGGAGCGCTCCTATAATTCACCCCTCCACTTT. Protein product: CASSPRQERSYNSPLHF.

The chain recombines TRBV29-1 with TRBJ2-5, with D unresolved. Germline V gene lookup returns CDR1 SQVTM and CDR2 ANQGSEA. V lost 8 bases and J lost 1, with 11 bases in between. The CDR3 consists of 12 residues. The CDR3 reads CSLWVGQETQYF. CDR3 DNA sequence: TGCAGCTTGTGGGTTGGCCAAGAGACCCAGTACTTC.